The rows below give T cell receptor beta chains drawn from one sample of a study of shared clonotypes between healthy human individuals. Using immunoSEQ multiplex PCR, the repertoire was profiled, and TCRdb retains in-frame clones only, with some absent. Of about 700,000 clones in the sample, about 92% are singletons; the top ten hold about 24%. Sequencing was carried out using naive CD8+ T cells sorted from blood. These receptors came from a man younger than 40 in good health. Each CDR3 is given with its conserved first and last residue. Each record gives: V gene, CDR3 protein.

>TRBV9
CASSLAGGTDTQYF
>TRBV7-6
CASSSPSGSITDTQYF
>TRBV20-1
CSARYQETQYF
>TRBV21-1
CASSVLAGGFDEQFF
>TRBV14
CASSLTYEQYF
>TRBV14
CASSQQRVETQYF
>TRBV11-2
CASSPEGVGYGYTF
>TRBV7-9
CASGDRGLNTEAFF
>TRBV2
CASSDLGVSGLVQETQYF
>TRBV7-8
CASRERSSGSFSTDTQYF
>TRBV7-3
CASRREGDYNEQFF
>TRBV7-9
CASSFTSGSSYEQYF
>TRBV7-8
CASSLDRGLYNEQFF
>TRBV28
CASSFFAGGRSDTQYF
>TRBV18
CASSPRTSGIDTDTQYF
>TRBV7-7
CASSLAIGGSRNEQFF
>TRBV27
CASRPGQGYHEQYF
>TRBV6-1
CASSEPTSGNTGELFF
>TRBV6-5
CASSSTRKQPQHF
>TRBV4-3
CASSQGRGNEQFF
>TRBV9
CASSVGSGSYEQYF
>TRBV28
CASRAELFHGDTQYF
>TRBV2
CASSVGPGFTYNEQFF
>TRBV27
CASSAGADTQYF
>TRBV28
CASSSISNEQFF
>TRBV10-3
CAISRDSYEQYF
>TRBV28
CASSLGWEGYTGELFF
>TRBV29-1
CSALAGLSDEQFF
>TRBV27
CASSLYITGELFF
>TRBV11-2
CASSLDQLYNEQFF
>TRBV13
CASSGGTSGSNEQFF
>TRBV28
CASSLSIREADSEETQYF
>TRBV9
CASSVEGATQETQYF
>TRBV11-2
CASSLARGAYEQYF
>TRBV7-9
CASSPPGISNYGYTF
>TRBV4-1
CASSQDLGVSLYEQYF
>TRBV28
CASIVHRSSYNEQFF
>TRBV15
CATSGSVADEQYF
>TRBV7-9
CATWTDRSYEQYF
>TRBV14
CASSQDWGGPFWTGELFF
>TRBV7-9
CASSLLGQDSSYEQYF
>TRBV5-1
CASSLEASGLYEQYF
>TRBV11-2
CASSLGMVYTGELFF
>TRBV28
CASSLLQSNQPQHF
>TRBV29-1
CSVLGSYNEQFF
>TRBV19
CASIYGAEAFF
>TRBV10-1
CASSTSGVYNEQFF
>TRBV5-4
CASSSTGYNEQFF
>TRBV5-1
CASSFGSGYEQYF
>TRBV27
CASSFIAGELFF
>TRBV7-3
CASSASGRPFNEQFF